This TCR beta chain originates from a study of blood T cell repertoires in COVID-19 (dated by TCRdb to 2019 to 2021). At the level of the whole study: The collaborator samples originated in the United States, Italy and Spain and spanned the acute and convalescent phases of COVID-19. The prospective study material was composed of cDNA or gDNA derived from T cells, B-cell-depleted T cells, or PBMCs. Where available, HLA class I and class II types were taken from metadata supplied by the sample provider and were not determined by assay-based typing. The samples were drawn from two sources: the first 160 participants of the ongoing ImmuneRACE study, and 950 to 1,500 subjects contributed by 6 global collaborators. Subjects who had been exposed to COVID-19, were actively infected with it, or had recovered from it provided the deeply sampled blood TCRbeta repertoires that made up the dataset. A de-identified subject ID, COVID-19 status, age in years and sex were almost always included in the sample metadata. The repertoires were made available in a free public database intended to serve as a resource for research on the immune response to SARS-CoV-2. Summary of the overall study and its limitations: The amount of clinical and demographic metadata varied by source and participant and was provided uncurated.

The immunoSEQ Assay, a bias-controlled multiplex PCR, was used to amplify TCRbeta CDR3 regions from genomic DNA. As for the original processing: Nucleated cell counts per sample were estimated from amplification of reference gene primers within the assay. To quantify the absolute abundance of each unique TCRbeta CDR3 rearrangement, sequence reads were collapsed and filtered. Productive Simpson clonality was computed per sample as the square root of Simpson's diversity index over productive rearrangements. The clones in this table, taken by TCRdb from immuneACCESS, are in-frame only. Not every clone is retained; where verified, under half of the shortfall comes from an unresolved V gene, and the cause of the rest is unknown. The V and J calls and clone size come from that table; D and trimming were worked out from the DNA. The sample has some 300,000 clones on record, 85% to 90% of them singletons. The top ten hold approximately 6.5% of the sample.

In Seattle, one collaborating source enrolled patients while the infection was active and tracked those patients longitudinally over the course of disease. The collaborating institutions used their own protocols to collect whole blood in K2EDTA tubes. For TCRbeta analysis, collaborator samples were shipped as frozen whole blood, as isolated PBMCs, or as DNA extracted from either sample type. This clone was counted once. Which antigen it targets is not known. Base qualities are not recorded, but no much larger clone differs from it by a single base. Counted from cysteine to phenylalanine, this CDR3 has 13 amino acids. Only the CDR3 DNA is retained, 39 bases long and in frame from the first base. Sequences MNHEY (CDR1) and SMNVEV (CDR2) are obtained from the germline V gene (reference sequence). Trimming removed 7 bases from V and 7 bases from J; the gene matches leave 5 bases unexplained.

The chain uses TRBV27 and TRBJ1-4; 8 nucleotides in the junction match TRBD1. The receptor was derived from a woman between 50 and 59 years old with COVID-19, enrolled during active disease. The material sequenced was peripheral blood. The CDR3 protein sequence reads: CASKLQGVEKLFF. The bases are TGTGCCAGCAAGCTACAGGGGGTTGAAAAACTGTTTTTT. Extended through the reference TRBV27 and TRBJ1-4 proteins, this CDR3 yields the full variable domain: EAQVTQNPRYLITVTGKKLTVTCSQNMNHEYMSWYRQDPGLGLRQIYYSMNVEVTDKGDVPEGYKVSRKEKRNFPLILESPSPNQTSLYFCASKLQGVEKLFFGSGTQLSVL.